The subject of this entry is one T cell receptor (beta chain). Its antigen is as yet unknown. The CDR3 runs 17 residues. The V and J ends lost 0 bases and 1 base respectively, with 10 bases between them. The V gene's germline CDR1 is MGHRA and CDR2 YSYEKL. This sample was included in a study of a mutant IDH1 vaccine in newly diagnosed glioma. Across the whole study: Patients got radiotherapy, temozolomide, or both beforehand, and most got both.

This sample's time point: week 47, end of study. Topical imiquimod accompanied each vaccine dose, which consisted of 300 ug of mutant IDH1 20-mer peptide. Using immunoSEQ multiplex PCR, the repertoire was profiled, and TCRdb retains in-frame clones only, with some absent. This sample yields about 34,000 clones, of which approximately 90% are seen a single time; about 12% belongs to the top ten. The receptor comes from a woman aged 25 to 39 with glioma. The chain couples TRBV4-1 to TRBJ1-6, with D maybe TRBD1 (6 bases). The sample in question was PBMCs, obtained from a glioma patient whose treatment included an IDH1 peptide vaccine. The CDR3 region is CASSQEGGVSYNSPLHF. DNA of the CDR3: TGCGCCAGCAGCCAAGAAGGGGGGGTATCCTATAATTCACCCCTCCACTTT.